A selection of T cell receptor beta chains follows, all from one sample in a study of blood T cell repertoires in COVID-19. Sequenced by immunoSEQ multiplex PCR; TCRdb stores in-frame clones only, minus some. The repertoire holds 220,000 or so clones, with roughly 80% as singletons. Sequencing was done on a sample of peripheral blood. All receptors come from a woman aged 80 or over with COVID-19, enrolled during active disease. Both conserved end residues are part of each CDR3. D genes are given only for firm matches. Clone sizes are given selectively: once, few, many, or a class where the clone is expanded.

v_gene	j_gene	abundance	d_gene	CDR3nt	CDR3aa
TRBV20-1	TRBJ1-1	NA	TRBD1	TGCAGTGCTAGTCGGGACAGGGCGAACACTGAAGCTTTCTTT	CSASRDRANTEAFF
TRBV2	TRBJ1-1	few	NA	TGTGCCAGCAGTGTACAGATGAACACTGAAGCTTTCTTT	CASSVQMNTEAFF
TRBV5-1	TRBJ2-5	NA	NA	TGCGCCAGCAGCTCCAGGGGAGAGACCCAGTACTTC	CASSSRGETQYF
TRBV14	TRBJ2-3	NA	NA	TGTGCCAGCAGCACCACAGGGTTAAGCACAGATACGCAGTATTTT	CASSTTGLSTDTQYF
TRBV18	TRBJ1-6	NA	TRBD1	TGTGCCAGCTCACGGGACAGGGGGCTTTCACCCCTCCACTTT	CASSRDRGLSPLHF
TRBV10-3	TRBJ2-3	NA	NA	TGTGCCATCAGTGATGGCGGGACGCAGTATTTT	CAISDGGTQYF
TRBV4-1	TRBJ1-6	few	NA	TGCGCCAGCAGCCAAACGGGGACCTATAATTCACCCCTCCACTTT	CASSQTGTYNSPLHF
TRBV7-3	TRBJ1-5	NA	NA	TGTGCCAGCAGCTTATACGGAGGTCAGCCCCAGCATTTT	CASSLYGGQPQHF
TRBV9	TRBJ2-1	NA	TRBD2	TGTGCCAGCAGCGTAGTCGGAGCGGGAGTGGGGGGGAATGAGCAGTTCTTC	CASSVVGAGVGGNEQFF
TRBV27	TRBJ1-5	NA	TRBD1	TGTGCCAGCAGGGGGACAGGGAGGTTGCCCCAGCATTTT	CASRGTGRLPQHF
TRBV28	TRBJ2-2	few	NA	TGTGCCAGCAGTTTCGCGCGTCCGAACACCGGGGAGCTGTTTTTT	CASSFARPNTGELFF
TRBV30	TRBJ2-1	NA	TRBD1	TGTGCCTGGAGTCCCGGGACAGGATTCAATGAGCAGTTCTTC	CAWSPGTGFNEQFF
TRBV3-1/TRBV3-2	TRBJ2-7	NA	NA	TGTGCCAGCAGCTGGGCCGGCACAGAAAACGAGCAGTACTTC	CASSWAGTENEQYF
TRBV18	TRBJ2-3	NA	NA	TGTGCCAGCTCACCACCCTTACTAGGGAGCACAGATACGCAGTATTTT	CASSPPLLGSTDTQYF
TRBV30	TRBJ1-5	NA	NA	TGTGCCTGGAGGTTAGGGGTCAATCAGCCCCAGCATTTT	CAWRLGVNQPQHF
TRBV7-2	TRBJ2-2	NA	TRBD2	TGTGCCAGCAGCAGGGGGACTAGCGGGACCGTCGGGGAGCTGTTTTTT	CASSRGTSGTVGELFF
TRBV6-5	TRBJ2-7	NA	TRBD1	TGTGCCAGCAGCCGCGGGAGACAGGGGGTCCGGGAGCAGTACTTC	CASSRGRQGVREQYF
TRBV23-1	TRBJ2-2	NA	TRBD2	TGCGCCAGCAGTCAAAGGTCGTCTAGCGGGGGGAGCACCGGGGAGCTGTTTTTT	CASSQRSSSGGSTGELFF
TRBV6-1	TRBJ2-5	NA	NA	TGTGCCACTAAAGGACAACCCTCAGGAGAGACCCAGTACTTC	CATKGQPSGETQYF
TRBV15	TRBJ1-2	NA	NA	TGTGCCACCAGCAGAAACAGCTATGGCTACACCTTC	CATSRNSYGYTF
TRBV27	TRBJ2-1	NA	NA	TGTGCCAGCAGTAAACCCAGGGGTAATGTTTACAATGAGCAGTTCTTC	CASSKPRGNVYNEQFF
TRBV4-1	TRBJ1-5	NA	TRBD1	TGCGCCAGCAGCCAACAAGGACAGGTAGTGGGGAATCAGCCCCAGCATTTT	CASSQQGQVVGNQPQHF
TRBV6-5	TRBJ1-5	NA	TRBD1	TGTGCCAGCGGGACAGGCCTTAATCAGCCCCAGCATTTT	CASGTGLNQPQHF
TRBV12-3/TRBV12-4	TRBJ2-4	NA	NA	TGTGCCAGCAGTTTAGACAGGCGTCAGTACTTC	CASSLDRRQYF
TRBV14	TRBJ2-7	NA	NA	TGTGCCAGCAGTCAGGCTGGCCTTCGAGCGGGCGAGCAGTACTTC	CASSQAGLRAGEQYF
TRBV5-1	TRBJ1-2	NA	TRBD1	TGCGCCAGCAGCTTCGGGCAGGGGGGCTATGGCTACACCTTC	CASSFGQGGYGYTF
TRBV7-9	TRBJ2-5	NA	NA	TGTGCCAGCCGCAGGGGTCGCGAAGAGACCCAGTACTTC	CASRRGREETQYF
TRBV7-2	TRBJ2-2	few	NA	TGTGCCAGCAGCTTAGTGGGCCTCTCGGCCGGGGAGCTGTTTTTT	CASSLVGLSAGELFF
TRBV19	TRBJ1-2	NA	NA	TGTGCCAGTAGTATAGATTCGGACAAGGATGGCTACACCTTC	CASSIDSDKDGYTF
TRBV5-1	TRBJ1-4	NA	NA	TGCGCCAGCAGCTTGGTGGGGGGGACTAATGAAAAACTGTTTTTT	CASSLVGGTNEKLFF
TRBV5-1	TRBJ2-3	NA	TRBD1	TGCGCCAGCAGCATGACAGGGAATCGGGGCACAGATACGCAGTATTTT	CASSMTGNRGTDTQYF
TRBV10-1	TRBJ1-2	few	NA	TGCGCCAGCAGTCCGGGGAACTATGGCTACACCTTC	CASSPGNYGYTF
TRBV2	TRBJ2-7	NA	NA	TGTGCCAGCAGTGACAGGCTAGCGCGTTCGGAGCAGTACTTC	CASSDRLARSEQYF
TRBV5-1	TRBJ2-1	NA	TRBD2	TGCGCCAGCAGCCCCGGGACTAGCGGGGGGAACTACAATGAGCAGTTCTTC	CASSPGTSGGNYNEQFF
TRBV5-1	TRBJ2-5	NA	TRBD1	TGCGCCAGCAGCTTGGACAGGGGGTCGGGGGAGACCCAGTACTTC	CASSLDRGSGETQYF
TRBV19	TRBJ2-3	NA	TRBD2	TGTGCCAGTAGTATGCGGGAGTCACCAGGGACGCAGTATTTT	CASSMRESPGTQYF
TRBV4-2	TRBJ2-5	NA	TRBD1	TGTGCCAGCAGCCAGGGGGGGACAGGGGGCGGAGAGACCCAGTACTTC	CASSQGGTGGGETQYF
TRBV5-1	TRBJ2-3	NA	NA	TGCGCCAGCAGTCCGGTTACGACAGATACGCAGTATTTT	CASSPVTTDTQYF
TRBV24-1	TRBJ2-2	few	NA	TGTGCCACCAGTTCCCGGGAATGGGGAAACACCGGGGAGCTGTTTTTT	CATSSREWGNTGELFF
TRBV5-1	TRBJ1-5	NA	NA	TGCGCCAGCAGCTTGTCGGGGTATCAGCCCCAGCATTTT	CASSLSGYQPQHF
TRBV2	TRBJ1-5	few	NA	TGTGCCAGTGGAGGGGAGGGGCAGCCCCAGCATTTT	CASGGEGQPQHF
TRBV5-1	TRBJ1-1	NA	TRBD1	TGCGCCAGCAGCACTGGACAGGGGAAGGTTGAAGCTTTCTTT	CASSTGQGKVEAFF
TRBV5-1	TRBJ2-7	once	TRBD2	TGCGCCAGCAGCTTCGTAGCGGGGGGAGGCGGCGAGCAGTACTTC	CASSFVAGGGGEQYF
TRBV18	TRBJ1-2	once	NA	TGTGCCAGCTCACCGTTGCCCGGGTATGGCTACACCTTC	CASSPLPGYGYTF
TRBV5-1	TRBJ2-3	once	NA	TGCGCCAGCAGAAGGACTAACCCTTCCACAGATACGCAGTATTTT	CASRRTNPSTDTQYF
TRBV3-1/TRBV3-2	TRBJ2-2	NA	NA	TGTGCCAGCAGCCAAATAAAAGCCGGTAGCGGGGAGCTGTTTTTT	CASSQIKAGSGELFF